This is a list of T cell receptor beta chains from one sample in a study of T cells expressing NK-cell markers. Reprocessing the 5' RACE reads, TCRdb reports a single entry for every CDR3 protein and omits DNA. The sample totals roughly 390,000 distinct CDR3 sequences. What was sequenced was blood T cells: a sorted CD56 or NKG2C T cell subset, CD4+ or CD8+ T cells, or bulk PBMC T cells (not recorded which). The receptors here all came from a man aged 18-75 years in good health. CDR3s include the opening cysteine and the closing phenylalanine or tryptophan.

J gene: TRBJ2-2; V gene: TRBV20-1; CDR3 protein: CSARDGGVGNTGELFF
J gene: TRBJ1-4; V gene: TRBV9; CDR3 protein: CASSYGTGGDEKLFF
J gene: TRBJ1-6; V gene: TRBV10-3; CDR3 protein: CAISELRDRGLNSPLHF
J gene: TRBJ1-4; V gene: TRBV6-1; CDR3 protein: CASSQGQVEKLFF
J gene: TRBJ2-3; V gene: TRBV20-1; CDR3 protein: CSAEKRTSSTDTQYF
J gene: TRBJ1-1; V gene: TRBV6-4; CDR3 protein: CASSRTGPRGGTEAFF
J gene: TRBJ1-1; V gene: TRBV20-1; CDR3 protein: CSARRVGATEAFF
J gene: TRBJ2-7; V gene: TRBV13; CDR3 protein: CASSDLGPPGQEGYEQYF
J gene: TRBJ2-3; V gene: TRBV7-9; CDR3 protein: CASRPQLAGGPGSAQYF
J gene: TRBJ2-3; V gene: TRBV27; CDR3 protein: CASRPPFTDTQYF
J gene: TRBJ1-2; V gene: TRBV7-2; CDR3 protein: CASSLVGGGWYGYTF
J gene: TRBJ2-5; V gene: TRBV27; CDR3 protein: CASSLGAGGYQETQYF
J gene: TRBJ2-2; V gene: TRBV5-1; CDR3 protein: CASSLAPSGGANTGELFF
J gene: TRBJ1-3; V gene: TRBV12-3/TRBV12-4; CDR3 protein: CASRGTGYFSGNTIYF
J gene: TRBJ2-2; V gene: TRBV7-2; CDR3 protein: CASSTWTGGGPGELFF
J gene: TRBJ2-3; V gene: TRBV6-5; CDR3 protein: CASSYYGGGTSTDTQYF
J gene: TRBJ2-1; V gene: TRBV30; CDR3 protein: CAWSVGGGPYNEQFF
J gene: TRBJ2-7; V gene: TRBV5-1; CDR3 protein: CASSLTGNYEQYF
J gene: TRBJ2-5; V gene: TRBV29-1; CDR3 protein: CSALRDRGSGTQYF
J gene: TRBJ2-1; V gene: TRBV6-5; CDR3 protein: CASSYFGGAPNEQFF
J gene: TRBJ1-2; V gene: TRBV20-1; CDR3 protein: CSAKGRALNYGYTF
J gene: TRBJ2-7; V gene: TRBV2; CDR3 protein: CATQSYWGGEQYF
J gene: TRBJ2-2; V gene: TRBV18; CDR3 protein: CASLNLNTGELFF
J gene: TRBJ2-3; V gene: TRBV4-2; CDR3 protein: CASSPGAGVLTDTQYF
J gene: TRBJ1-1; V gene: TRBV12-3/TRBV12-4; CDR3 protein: CASSWTRGKLDTEAFF
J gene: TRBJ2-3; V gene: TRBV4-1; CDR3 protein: CASSPQAYSGGLLGTQYF
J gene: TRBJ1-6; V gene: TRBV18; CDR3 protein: CASSIGVRDSPLHF
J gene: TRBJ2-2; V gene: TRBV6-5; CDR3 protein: CASSYSTGSNTGELFF
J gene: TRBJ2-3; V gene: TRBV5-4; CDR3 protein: CASSLDNGGTQYF
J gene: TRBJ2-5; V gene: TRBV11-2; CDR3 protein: CASSLMEQETQYF
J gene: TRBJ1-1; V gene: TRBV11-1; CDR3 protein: CASSLASDGRMNTEAFF
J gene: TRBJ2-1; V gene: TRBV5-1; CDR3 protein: CASSLAKRTTSGGNNEQFF
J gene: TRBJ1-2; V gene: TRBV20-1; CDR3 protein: CSARTGVGGYTF
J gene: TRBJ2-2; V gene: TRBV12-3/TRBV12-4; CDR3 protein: CASSLRRATGIFGELFF
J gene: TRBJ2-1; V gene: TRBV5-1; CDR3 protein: CASSFNAWGNNEQFF
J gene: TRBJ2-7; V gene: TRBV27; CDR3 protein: CASRATGQGKWYEQYF
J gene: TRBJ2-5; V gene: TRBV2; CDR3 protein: CASSEIEQAGQYF
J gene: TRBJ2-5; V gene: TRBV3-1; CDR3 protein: CASSQGASGGVGEETQYF
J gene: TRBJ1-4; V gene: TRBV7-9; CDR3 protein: CASMVATNEKLFF
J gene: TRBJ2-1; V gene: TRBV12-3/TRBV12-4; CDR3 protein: CASSLPLGAGDTYNEQFF
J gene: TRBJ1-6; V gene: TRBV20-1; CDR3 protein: CSASGDTSSPLHF
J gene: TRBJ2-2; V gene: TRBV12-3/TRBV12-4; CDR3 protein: CASRPRGLNTGELFF
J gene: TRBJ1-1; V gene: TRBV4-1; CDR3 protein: CASSQVGGRRITEAFF
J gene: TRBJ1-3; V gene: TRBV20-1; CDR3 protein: CSASRGTVNSGNTIYF
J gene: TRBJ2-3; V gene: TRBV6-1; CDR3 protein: CASTLDRGRDTQYF
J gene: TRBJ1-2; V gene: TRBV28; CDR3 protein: CASSLGTDLYGYTF
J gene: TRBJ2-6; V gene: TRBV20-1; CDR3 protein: CSAKTAPGANVLTF
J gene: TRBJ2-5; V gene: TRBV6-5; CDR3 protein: CASSSLVKRGVETQYF
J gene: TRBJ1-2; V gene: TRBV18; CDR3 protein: CASSTTNRDYGYTF
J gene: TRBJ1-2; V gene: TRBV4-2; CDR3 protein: CASSPRDRVGAFNYGYTF